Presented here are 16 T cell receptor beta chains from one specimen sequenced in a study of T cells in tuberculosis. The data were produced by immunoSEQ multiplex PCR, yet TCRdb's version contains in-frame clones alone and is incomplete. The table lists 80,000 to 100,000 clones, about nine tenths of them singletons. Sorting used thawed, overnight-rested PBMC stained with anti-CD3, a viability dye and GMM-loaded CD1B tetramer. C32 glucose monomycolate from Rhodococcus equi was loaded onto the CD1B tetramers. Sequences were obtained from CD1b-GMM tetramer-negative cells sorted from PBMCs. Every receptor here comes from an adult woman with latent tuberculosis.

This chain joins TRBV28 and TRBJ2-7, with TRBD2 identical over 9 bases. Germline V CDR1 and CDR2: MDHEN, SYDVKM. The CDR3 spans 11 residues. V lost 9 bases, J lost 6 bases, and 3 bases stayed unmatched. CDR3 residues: CASAAGGEQYV. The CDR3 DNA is TGTGCCAGTGCAGCGGGGGGCGAGCAGTACGTC.

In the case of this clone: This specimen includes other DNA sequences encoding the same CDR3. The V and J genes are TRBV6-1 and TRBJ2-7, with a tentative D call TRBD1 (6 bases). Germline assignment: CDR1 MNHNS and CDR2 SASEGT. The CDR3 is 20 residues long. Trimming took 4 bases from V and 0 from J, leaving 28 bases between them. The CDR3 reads CASSAPNPGQDSFISYEQYF. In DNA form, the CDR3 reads TGTGCCAGCAGTGCCCCAAATCCGGGACAAGACAGTTTTATCTCCTACGAGCAGTACTTC.

CDR3 nucleotides: TGTGCCAGCAGCCTTAGTAGATGGGACAGGGGAGGCGAGACCCAGTACTTC. Translating it yields CASSLSRWDRGGETQYF. The V gene is TRBV5-4, the J gene TRBJ2-5, with 10 bases matching TRBD1. Germline CDR1 reads SGHNT; CDR2 reads YYREEE (reference sequence). The CDR3 covers 17 residues. V shed 4 bases, J shed 5 bases, and the junction held 14 bases outside the gene matches.

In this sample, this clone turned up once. In nucleotides, the CDR3 is TGTGCCAGCAGTCTCCTCAGCCGCGGACGGGGATCCTACGAGCAGTACGTC. Protein product: CASSLLSRGRGSYEQYV. V is TRBV11-2 and J is TRBJ2-7; the D gene is possibly TRBD2 (5 bases). Trimming shortened V by 6 bases and J by 1 base, and 22 bases separated the two germline ends. The CDR3 is made up of 17 amino acids. Germline CDR1 SGHAT, CDR2 FQNNGV.

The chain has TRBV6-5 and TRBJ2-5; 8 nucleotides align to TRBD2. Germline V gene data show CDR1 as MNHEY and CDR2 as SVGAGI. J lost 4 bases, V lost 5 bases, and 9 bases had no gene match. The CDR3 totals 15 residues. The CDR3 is CASSPRGGPGETQYF. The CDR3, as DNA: TGTGCCAGCAGTCCCCGGGGGGGCCCGGGAGAGACCCAGTACTTC.

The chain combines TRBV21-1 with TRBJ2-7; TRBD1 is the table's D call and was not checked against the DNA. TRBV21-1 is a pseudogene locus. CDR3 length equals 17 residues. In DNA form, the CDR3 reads TGTGCCAGCAGCAAAGCGCGGACAGGGGATGGGCTCTACGAGCAGTACGTC. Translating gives CASSKARTGDGLYEQYV.

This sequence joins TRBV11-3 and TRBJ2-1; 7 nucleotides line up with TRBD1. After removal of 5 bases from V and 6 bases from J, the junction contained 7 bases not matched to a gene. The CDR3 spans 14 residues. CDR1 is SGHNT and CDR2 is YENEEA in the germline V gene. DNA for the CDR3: TGTGCCAGCAGCATCCGGGACAGCCTCAATGAGCAGTTCTTC. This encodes CASSIRDSLNEQFF.

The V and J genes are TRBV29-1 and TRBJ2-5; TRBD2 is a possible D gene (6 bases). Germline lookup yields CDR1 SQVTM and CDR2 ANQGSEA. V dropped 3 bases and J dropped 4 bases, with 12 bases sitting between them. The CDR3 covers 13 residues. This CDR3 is CSVDRVSGETQYF. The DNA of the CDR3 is TGCAGCGTTGACAGGGTTAGCGGAGAGACCCAGTACTTC.

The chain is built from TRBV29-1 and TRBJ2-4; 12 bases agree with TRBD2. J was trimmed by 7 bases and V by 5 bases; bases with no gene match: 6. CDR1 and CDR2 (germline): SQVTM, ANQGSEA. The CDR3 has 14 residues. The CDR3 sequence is CSVRASGGGNIQYF. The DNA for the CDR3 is TGCAGCGTTCGGGCTAGCGGGGGGGGCAACATTCAGTACTTC.

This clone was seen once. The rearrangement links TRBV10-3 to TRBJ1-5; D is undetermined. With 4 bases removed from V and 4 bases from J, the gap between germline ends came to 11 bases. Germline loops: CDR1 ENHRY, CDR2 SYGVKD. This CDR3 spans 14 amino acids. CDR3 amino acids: CAISAGNLNQPQHF. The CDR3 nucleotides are TGTGCCATCAGTGCGGGTAATTTAAATCAGCCCCAGCATTTT.

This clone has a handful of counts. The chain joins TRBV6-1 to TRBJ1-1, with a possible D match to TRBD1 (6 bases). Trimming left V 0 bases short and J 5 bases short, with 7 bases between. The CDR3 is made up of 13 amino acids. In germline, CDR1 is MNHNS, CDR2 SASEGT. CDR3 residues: CASSEAGGTEAFF. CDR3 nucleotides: TGTGCCAGCAGTGAAGCAGGGGGAACTGAAGCTTTCTTT.

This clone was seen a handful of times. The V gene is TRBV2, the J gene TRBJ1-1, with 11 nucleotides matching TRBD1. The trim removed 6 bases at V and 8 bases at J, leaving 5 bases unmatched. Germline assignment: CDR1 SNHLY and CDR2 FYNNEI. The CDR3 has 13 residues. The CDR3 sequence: CASRGDRGEEAFF. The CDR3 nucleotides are TGTGCCAGCAGGGGGGACAGGGGGGAGGAAGCTTTCTTT.

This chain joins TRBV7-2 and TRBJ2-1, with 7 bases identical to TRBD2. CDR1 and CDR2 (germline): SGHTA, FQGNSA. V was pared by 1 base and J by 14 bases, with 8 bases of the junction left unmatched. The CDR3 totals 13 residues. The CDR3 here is CASSLGGGWLEFF. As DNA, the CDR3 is TGTGCCAGCAGCTTAGGGGGGGGTTGGCTCGAGTTCTTC. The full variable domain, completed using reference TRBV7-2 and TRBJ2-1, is GAGVSQSPSNKVTEKGKDVELRCDPISGHTALYWYRQSLGQGLEFLIYFQGNSAPDKSGLPSDRFSAERTGGSVSTLTIQRTQQEDSAVYLCASSLGGGWLEFFGPGTRLTVL.

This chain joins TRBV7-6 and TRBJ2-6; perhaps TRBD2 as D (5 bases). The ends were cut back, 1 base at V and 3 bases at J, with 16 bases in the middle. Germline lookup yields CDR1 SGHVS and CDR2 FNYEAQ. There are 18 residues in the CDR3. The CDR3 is CASSLEFRGEFGANVLTF. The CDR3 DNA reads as TGTGCCAGCAGCTTAGAGTTCCGGGGTGAATTTGGGGCCAACGTCCTGACTTTC. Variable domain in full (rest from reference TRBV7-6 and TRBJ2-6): GAGVSQSPRYKVTKRGQDVALRCDPISGHVSLYWYRQALGQGPEFLTYFNYEAQQDKSGLPNDRFSAERPEGSISTLTIQRTEQRDSAMYRCASSLEFRGEFGANVLTFGAGSRLTVL.

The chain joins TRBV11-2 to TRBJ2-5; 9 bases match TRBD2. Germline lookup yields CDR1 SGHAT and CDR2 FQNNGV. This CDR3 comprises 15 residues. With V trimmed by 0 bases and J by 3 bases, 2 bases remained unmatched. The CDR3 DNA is TGTGCCAGCAGCTTAGACCTAGCGGGGAAAGAGACCCAGTACTTC. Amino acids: CASSLDLAGKETQYF.

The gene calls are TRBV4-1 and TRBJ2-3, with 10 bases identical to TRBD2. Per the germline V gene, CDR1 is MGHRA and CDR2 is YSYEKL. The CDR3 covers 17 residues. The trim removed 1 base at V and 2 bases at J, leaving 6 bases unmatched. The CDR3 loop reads CASSQGAGGIFTDTQYF. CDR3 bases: TGCGCCAGCAGCCAAGGAGCGGGGGGGATATTCACAGATACGCAGTATTTT.